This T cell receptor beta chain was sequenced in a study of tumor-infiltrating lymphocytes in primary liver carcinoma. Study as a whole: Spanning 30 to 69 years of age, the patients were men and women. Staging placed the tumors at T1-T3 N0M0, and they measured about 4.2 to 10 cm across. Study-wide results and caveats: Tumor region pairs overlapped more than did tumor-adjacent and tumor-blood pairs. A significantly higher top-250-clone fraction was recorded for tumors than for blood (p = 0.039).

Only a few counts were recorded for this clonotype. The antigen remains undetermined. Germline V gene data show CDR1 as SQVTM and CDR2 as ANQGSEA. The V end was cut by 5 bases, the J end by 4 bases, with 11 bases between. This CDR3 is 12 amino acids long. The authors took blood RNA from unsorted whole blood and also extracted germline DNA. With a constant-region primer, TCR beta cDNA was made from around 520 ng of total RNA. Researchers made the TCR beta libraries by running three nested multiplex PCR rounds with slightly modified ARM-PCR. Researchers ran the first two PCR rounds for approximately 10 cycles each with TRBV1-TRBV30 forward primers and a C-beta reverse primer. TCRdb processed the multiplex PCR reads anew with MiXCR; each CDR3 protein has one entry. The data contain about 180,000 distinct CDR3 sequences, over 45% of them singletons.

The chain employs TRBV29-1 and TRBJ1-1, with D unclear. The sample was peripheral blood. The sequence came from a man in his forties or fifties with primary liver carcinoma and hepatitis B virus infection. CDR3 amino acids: CSVPAGPTEAFF. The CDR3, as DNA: TGCAGCGTTCCGGCGGGCCCCACTGAAGCTTTCTTT.